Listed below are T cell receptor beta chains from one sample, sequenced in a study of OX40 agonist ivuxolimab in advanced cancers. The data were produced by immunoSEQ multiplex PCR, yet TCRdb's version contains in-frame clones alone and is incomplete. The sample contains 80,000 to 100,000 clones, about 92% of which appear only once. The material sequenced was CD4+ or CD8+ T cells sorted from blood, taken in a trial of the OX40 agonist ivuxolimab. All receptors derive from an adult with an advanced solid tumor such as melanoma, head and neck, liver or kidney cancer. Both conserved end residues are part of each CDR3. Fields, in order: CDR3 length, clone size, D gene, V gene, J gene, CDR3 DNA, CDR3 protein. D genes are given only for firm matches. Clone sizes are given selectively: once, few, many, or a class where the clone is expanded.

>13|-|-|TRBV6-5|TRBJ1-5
TGTGCCAGCAGTTACTTTCCTAATCAGCCCCAGCATTTT
CASSYFPNQPQHF
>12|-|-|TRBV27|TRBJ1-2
TGTGCCAGCAGTTTATTAACCGGGGTTGAGACCTTC
CASSLLTGVETF
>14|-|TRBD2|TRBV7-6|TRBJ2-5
TGTGCCAGCAGCTCTAGCGGGAGGGTGGAGACCCAGTACTTC
CASSSSGRVETQYF
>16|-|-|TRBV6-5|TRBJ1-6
TGTGCCAGCAGTTACTCCCCCGGGGTGGTAAATTCACCCCTCCACTTT
CASSYSPGVVNSPLHF
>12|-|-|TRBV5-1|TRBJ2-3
TGCGCCAGCAGCTACCGCACAGATACGCAGTATTTT
CASSYRTDTQYF
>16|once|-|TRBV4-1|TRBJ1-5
TGCGCCAGCAGCCACTACCCTCAAGGGAGAAATCAGCCCCAGCATTTT
CASSHYPQGRNQPQHF
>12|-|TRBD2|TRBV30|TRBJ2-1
TGTGCCTGCGCGGGAGGTGATAATGAGCAGTTCTTC
CACAGGDNEQFF
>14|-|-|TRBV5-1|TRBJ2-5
TGCGCCAGCAGCTTGGTGGGATTCGGGGAGACCCAGTACTTC
CASSLVGFGETQYF
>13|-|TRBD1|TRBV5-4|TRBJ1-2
TGTGCCAGCAGCTGGGGACAGAGATATGGCTACACCTTC
CASSWGQRYGYTF
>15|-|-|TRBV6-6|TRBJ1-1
TGTGCCAGCAGTTACTCGGTGAGGGGGGGGACTGAAGCTTTCTTT
CASSYSVRGGTEAFF
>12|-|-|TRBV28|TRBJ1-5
TGTGCCAGCAGCCCCCGACTCGAGCCCCAGCATTTT
CASSPRLEPQHF
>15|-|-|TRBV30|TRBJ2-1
TGTGCCTGGAGTGGTCTTGGGGGCTCCTACAATGAGCAGTTCTTC
CAWSGLGGSYNEQFF
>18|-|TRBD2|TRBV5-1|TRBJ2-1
TGCGCCAGCAGCTCCCGGACTAGCGGGAGGGCCAACAGGGATGAGCAGTTCTTC
CASSSRTSGRANRDEQFF
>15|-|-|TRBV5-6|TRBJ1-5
TGTGCCAGCAGCTCTTTGACTGACGCGACCCAGCCCCAGCATTTT
CASSSLTDATQPQHF
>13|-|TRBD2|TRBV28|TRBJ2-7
TGTGCCAGCATTAGCGGGGGGGCCGACGAGCAGTACTTC
CASISGGADEQYF
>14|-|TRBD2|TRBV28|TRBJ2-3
TGTGCCAGCAGTTTGGGGGGGAGCACAGATACGCAGTATTTT
CASSLGGSTDTQYF
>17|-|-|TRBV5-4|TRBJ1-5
TGTGCCAGCAGCCAAGATACCCCCAGGTATAGCAATCAGCCCCAGCATTTT
CASSQDTPRYSNQPQHF
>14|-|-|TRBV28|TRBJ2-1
TGTGCCAGCAGTTTGTCACTTGGAGGTTTTGCGCAGTTCTTC
CASSLSLGGFAQFF
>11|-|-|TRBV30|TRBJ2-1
TGTGCCTGGAACCTCTACAATGAGCAGTTCTTC
CAWNLYNEQFF
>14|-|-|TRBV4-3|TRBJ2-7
TGCGCCAGCAGCCAAGATCCCCAGGGGCGGGAGCAGTACTTC
CASSQDPQGREQYF
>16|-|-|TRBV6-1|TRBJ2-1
TGTGCCAGCAGTGACGCTAGCGCGGGCTCCTACAATGAGCAGTTCTTC
CASSDASAGSYNEQFF
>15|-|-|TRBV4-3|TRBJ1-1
TGCGCCAGCAGCCAGCCCAATGCACCGAACACTGAAGCTTTCTTT
CASSQPNAPNTEAFF
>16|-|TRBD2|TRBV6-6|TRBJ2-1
TGTGCCAGCAGTTCACTACTAGCGGGAGACTACAATGAGCAGTTCTTC
CASSSLLAGDYNEQFF
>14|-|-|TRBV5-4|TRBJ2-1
TGTGCCAGCAGCTTGCAACTATCCAGCGATGAGCAGTTCTTC
CASSLQLSSDEQFF
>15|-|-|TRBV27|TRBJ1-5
TGTGCCAGCAGTTTATTAGCGTTGGGAAATCAGCCCCAGCATTTT
CASSLLALGNQPQHF
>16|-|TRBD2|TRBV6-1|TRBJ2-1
TGTGCCAGCAGTGAATATGCGGGAGGCTCCTACAATGAGCAGTTCTTC
CASSEYAGGSYNEQFF
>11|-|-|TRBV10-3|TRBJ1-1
TGTGCCACCGTTGAGAACACTGAAGCTTTCTTT
CATVENTEAFF
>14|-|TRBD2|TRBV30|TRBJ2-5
TGTGCCTGGAGTGTACTCGGGGGGACGGAGACCCAGTACTTC
CAWSVLGGTETQYF
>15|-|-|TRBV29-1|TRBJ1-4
TGCAGCGTTTTAGGACACCCTGCAACTAATGAAAAACTGTTTTTT
CSVLGHPATNEKLFF
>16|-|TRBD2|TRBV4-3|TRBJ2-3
TGCGCCAGCAGCCAAGATAGGAAACTAGCGCCAGATACGCAGTATTTT
CASSQDRKLAPDTQYF
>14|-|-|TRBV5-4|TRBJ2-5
TGTGCCAGCAGCTTAGGCAGCGTTAAAGAGACCCAGTACTTC
CASSLGSVKETQYF
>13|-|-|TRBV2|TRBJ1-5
TGTGCCAGCAGTGAACCCGGTAATCAGCCCCAGCATTTT
CASSEPGNQPQHF
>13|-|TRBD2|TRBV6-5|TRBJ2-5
TGTGCCAGCCAAGCGGGGCCGAGGGAGACCCAGTACTTC
CASQAGPRETQYF
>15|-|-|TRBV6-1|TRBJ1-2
TGTGCCAGCAGTGAGGGGAGGGGCCGCATTTATGGCTACACCTTC
CASSEGRGRIYGYTF
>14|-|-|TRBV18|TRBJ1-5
TGTGCCAGCTCACCATCTGGGGCCGGCCACAGCCAGCATTTT
CASSPSGAGHSQHF
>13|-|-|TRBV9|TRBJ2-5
TGTGCCAGCAGCGCCTCCGGGATCGAGACCCAGTACTTC
CASSASGIETQYF
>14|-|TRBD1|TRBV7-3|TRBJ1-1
TGTGCCAGCAGCACAAATGACAGGGGGGCCGAAGCTTTCTTT
CASSTNDRGAEAFF
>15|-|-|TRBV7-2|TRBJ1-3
TGTGCCAGCAGCCTCTTCCTAAACGCTGGAAACACCATATATTTT
CASSLFLNAGNTIYF
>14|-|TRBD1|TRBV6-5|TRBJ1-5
TGTGCCAGCAGTAATCGGGACAGTTATCAGCCCCAGCATTTT
CASSNRDSYQPQHF
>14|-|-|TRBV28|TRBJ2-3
TGTGCCAGCGCTTCGGGGGAAGGCACAGATACGCAGTATTTT
CASASGEGTDTQYF
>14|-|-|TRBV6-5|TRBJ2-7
TGTGCCAGCAGCCTTGGGGGACTTGCCTACGAGCAGTACTTC
CASSLGGLAYEQYF
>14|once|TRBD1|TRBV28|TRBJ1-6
TGTGCCAGCAGTCGGGGACAGCCAGATTCACCCCTCCACTTT
CASSRGQPDSPLHF
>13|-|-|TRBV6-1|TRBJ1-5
TGTGCCAGCAGTGAAGGGGGTTATCAGCCCCAGCATTTT
CASSEGGYQPQHF